Following are 6 T cell receptor beta chains from one sample sequenced in a study of cytomegalovirus exposure and HLA in healthy donors. Primers included in the PCR were 60 Vbeta and 13 Jbeta primers. Sequenced by immunoSEQ multiplex PCR; TCRdb stores in-frame clones only, minus some. The sample shows 100,000 to 150,000 clones, roughly 78% of them seen only once. The sequencing input was PBMCs. These receptors all stem from a man younger than 40 in good health and CMV-seronegative.

A single count supports this clone. This chain joins TRBV10-3 and TRBJ2-7; 9 bases are a match to TRBD1. The V segment lost 4 bases and the J segment 7 bases; nucleotides outside the gene matches: 8. The CDR3 contains 14 residues. Germline V lookup: CDR1 ENHRY, CDR2 SYGVKD. For the CDR3, the DNA is TGTGCCATCAGTGTTTCACAGGGGGCGGTTGAGCAGTACTTC. It is translated as CAISVSQGAVEQYF.

On this clone: The same CDR3 also results from other DNA sequences found in this sample. This rearrangement joins TRBV5-1 to TRBJ2-3; tentative D call: TRBD1 (6 bases). This CDR3 region has 14 residues. V was cut by 2 bases and J by 0 bases, with 7 bases left in between. From germline, CDR1 is SGHRS and CDR2 YFSETQ. CDR3 region: CASSLGQSTDTQYF. DNA of the CDR3: TGCGCCAGCAGCTTAGGACAGAGCACAGATACGCAGTATTTT.

V and J are TRBV2 and TRBJ2-3, with TRBD2 identical over 12 bases. J was trimmed by 3 bases and V by 5 bases; bases with no gene match: 9. Germline V gene data show CDR1 as SNHLY and CDR2 as FYNNEI. This CDR3 spans 17 amino acids. The CDR3 loop is CASSYLSSGGATDTQYF. In nucleotides, the CDR3 is TGTGCCAGCAGTTATCTCTCTAGCGGGGGGGCGACAGATACGCAGTATTTT.

This chain joins TRBV7-6 and TRBJ1-3; D call uncertain. Trimming shortened V by 2 bases and J by 1 base, and 9 bases separated the two germline ends. The CDR3 has 15 amino acids. Germline CDR1 SGHVS, CDR2 FNYEAQ. The CDR3 bases are TGTGCCAGCAGCTTATGGTCGACATCTGGAAACACCATATATTTT. It is translated as CASSLWSTSGNTIYF.

This rearrangement joins TRBV4-1 to TRBJ2-7, with TRBD1 as a possible D gene (6 bases). With 1 base removed from V and 1 base from J, the gap between germline ends came to 11 bases. The CDR3 is made up of 15 amino acids. Per germline, CDR1 MGHRA and CDR2 YSYEKL. CDR3 DNA sequence: TGCGCCAGCAGCCAAGTTGACGACAGGTCCTACGAGCAGTACTTC. This gives the protein CASSQVDDRSYEQYF.

The chain combines TRBV15 with TRBJ2-2, with D perhaps TRBD1 (5 bases). From germline, CDR1 is LNHNV and CDR2 YYDKDF (reference sequence). This CDR3 has 15 amino acids. V was shortened by 1 base and J by 1 base, with 7 bases between the two germline ends. In DNA form, the CDR3 reads TGTGCCACCAGCAGAGTCAGGGTGAACACCGGGGAGCTGTTTTTT. Encoded protein: CATSRVRVNTGELFF. Drawing the rest from reference TRBV15 and TRBJ2-2, the complete variable domain is DAMVIQNPRYQVTQFGKPVTLSCSQTLNHNVMYWYQQKSSQAPKLLFHYYDKDFNNEADTPDNFQSRRPNTSFCFLDIRSPGLGDTAMYLCATSRVRVNTGELFFGEGSRLTVL.